The sequence of this TCR beta chain was determined in a study of cytomegalovirus exposure and HLA in healthy donors. Study-wide findings and caveats: Most likely, a cluster of highly shared sequence variants arose as a sequencing artifact.

On this clone: Its specificity is not known.

V was clipped by 6 bases and J by 9 bases, with 12 bases between them. The CDR3 is made up of 13 amino acids. Germline V gene sequence: CDR1 SNHLY, CDR2 FYNNEI. 60 Vbeta and 13 Jbeta primers were used in PCR. The data were produced by immunoSEQ multiplex PCR, yet TCRdb's version contains in-frame clones alone and is incomplete. The sample shows about 50,000 clones, 80% of them seen only once. The receptor's source is a man aged 30 to 39 in good health and CMV-seropositive. Input material: PBMCs. This chain uses TRBV2 with TRBJ1-6; D might be TRBD1 (5 bases). The CDR3 is CASRPDSVSPLHF. In nucleotides, the CDR3 is TGTGCCAGCAGGCCTGACAGCGTTTCACCCCTCCACTTT.